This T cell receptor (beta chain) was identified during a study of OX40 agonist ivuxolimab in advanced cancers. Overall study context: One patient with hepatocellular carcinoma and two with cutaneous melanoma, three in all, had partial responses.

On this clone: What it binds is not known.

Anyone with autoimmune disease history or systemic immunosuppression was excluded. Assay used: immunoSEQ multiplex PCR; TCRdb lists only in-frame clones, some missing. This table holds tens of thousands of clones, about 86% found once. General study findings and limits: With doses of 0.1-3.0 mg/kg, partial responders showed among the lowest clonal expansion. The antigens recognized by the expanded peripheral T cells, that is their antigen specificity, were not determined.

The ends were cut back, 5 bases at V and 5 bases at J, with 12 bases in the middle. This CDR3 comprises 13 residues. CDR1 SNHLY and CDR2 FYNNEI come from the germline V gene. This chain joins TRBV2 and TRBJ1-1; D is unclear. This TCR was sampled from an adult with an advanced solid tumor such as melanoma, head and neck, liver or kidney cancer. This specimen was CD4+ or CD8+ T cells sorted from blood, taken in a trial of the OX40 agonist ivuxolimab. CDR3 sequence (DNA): TGTGCCAGCAGTATAAGGGAAGGAACTGAAGCTTTCTTT. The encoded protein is CASSIREGTEAFF.